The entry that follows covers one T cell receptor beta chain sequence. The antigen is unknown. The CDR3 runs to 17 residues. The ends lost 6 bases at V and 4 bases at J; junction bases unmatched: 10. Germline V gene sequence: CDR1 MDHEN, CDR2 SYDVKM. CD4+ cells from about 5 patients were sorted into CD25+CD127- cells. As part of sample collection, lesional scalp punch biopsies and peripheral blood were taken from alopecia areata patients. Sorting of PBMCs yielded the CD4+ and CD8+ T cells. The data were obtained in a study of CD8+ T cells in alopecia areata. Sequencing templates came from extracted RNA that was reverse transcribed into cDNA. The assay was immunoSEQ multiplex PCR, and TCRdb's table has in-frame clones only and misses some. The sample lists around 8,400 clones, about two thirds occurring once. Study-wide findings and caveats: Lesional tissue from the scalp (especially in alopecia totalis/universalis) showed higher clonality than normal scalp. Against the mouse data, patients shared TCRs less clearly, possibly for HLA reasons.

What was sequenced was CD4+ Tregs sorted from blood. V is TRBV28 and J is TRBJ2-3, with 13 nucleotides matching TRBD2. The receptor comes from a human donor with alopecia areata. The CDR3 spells CASSPIGLAGDSDTQYF. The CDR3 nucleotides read TGTGCCAGCAGCCCCATTGGACTAGCGGGAGACTCAGATACGCAGTATTTT.